The present TCR beta chain was sequenced within a study of blood T cell repertoires in COVID-19. The overall study: Samples of COVID-19 (acute and convalescent) were obtained from the United States, Italy and Spain. From T cells, B-cell-depleted T cells, or PBMCs came the material, which was cDNA or gDNA.

V lost 5 bases to trimming and J lost 6 bases; unmatched junction nucleotides: 10. The CDR3 sequence is 15 residues long. Germline V gives CDR1 SGHNT, CDR2 YENEEA. In the original workflow: By means of reference gene primer amplification, nucleated cell counts were estimated. Clones were sequenced by immunoSEQ multiplex PCR, and TCRdb holds only the in-frame ones, with some missing. V, J and clone size are those of that table, while D and trimming were read from the DNA. The repertoire holds around 44,000 clones, with around 92% as singletons. This sequence originates from a human donor in a cohort sampled during active COVID-19. Sequencing was done on a sample of peripheral blood. The rearrangement links TRBV11-3 to TRBJ1-1; 9 positions agree with TRBD1. The CDR3 sequence: CASSPGTGYSSEAFF. CDR3 DNA: TGTGCCAGCAGCCCCGGGACAGGGTATAGTTCTGAAGCTTTCTTT.